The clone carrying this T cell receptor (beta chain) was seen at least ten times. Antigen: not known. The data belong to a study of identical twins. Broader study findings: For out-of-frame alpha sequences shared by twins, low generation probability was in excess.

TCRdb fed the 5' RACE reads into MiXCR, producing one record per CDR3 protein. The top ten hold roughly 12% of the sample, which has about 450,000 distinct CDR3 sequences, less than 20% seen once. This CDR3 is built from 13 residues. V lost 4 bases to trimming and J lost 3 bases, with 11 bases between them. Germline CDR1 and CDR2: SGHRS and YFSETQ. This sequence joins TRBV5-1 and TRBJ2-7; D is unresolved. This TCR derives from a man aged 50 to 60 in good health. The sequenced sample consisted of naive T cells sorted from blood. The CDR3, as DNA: TGCGCCAGCAGCCCCGGTTCCGGCTACGAGCAGTACTTC. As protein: CASSPGSGYEQYF.